A single sample is the source of the 13 T cell receptor beta chains below, sequenced in a study of T cell clonotyping in hematopoietic cell transplantation. Repertoires were generated with immunoSEQ multiplex PCR, while TCRdb's copy carries only in-frame clones and drops some. The sample holds about 8,000 clones, about 95% seen once. The sample here was peripheral blood mononuclear cells, taken 30 days after allogeneic stem cell transplant. All receptors derive from a male patient between 60 and 69 years old who had an allogeneic stem cell transplant from an unrelated donor, so T cells may come from the graft donor. Some clones in this sample may be carry-over from other donors' samples.

This sequence joins TRBV15 and TRBJ2-7, with 9 nucleotides matching TRBD2. Germline V CDR1 and CDR2: LNHNV, YYDKDF (reference sequence). This CDR3 region has 15 residues. V lost 0 bases, J lost 0 bases, and 0 bases stayed unmatched. This chain's CDR3 is CATSRDSGSSYEQYF. CDR3 bases: TGTGCCACCAGCAGAGATAGCGGGAGCTCCTACGAGCAGTACTTC.

The genes are TRBV28 and TRBJ2-5; 12 bases match TRBD1. The J call may be mistaken, given a closer DNA end match to TRBJ2-7. The CDR3 is made up of 16 amino acids. Per germline, CDR1 MDHEN and CDR2 SYDVKM. The CDR3 here is CASTPRDRGRVYEQYF. In nucleotides, the CDR3 is TGTGCCAGCACCCCGCGGGACAGGGGGCGCGTCTACGAGCAGTACTTC.

The chain is built from TRBV5-4 and TRBJ1-1; 12 nucleotides align to TRBD1. CDR3 size: 16 residues. The germline gives CDR1 SGHNT, CDR2 YYREEE (reference sequence). With 4 bases clipped from V and 0 bases from J, the junction kept 4 bases outside the gene matches. The DNA for the CDR3 is TGTGCCAGCAGCCTCGGGACAGGGGGCTTGAACACTGAAGCTTTCTTT. Protein: CASSLGTGGLNTEAFF.

The CDR3 loop is CAWADRGSQPQHF. DNA for the CDR3: TGTGCCTGGGCCGACAGGGGCAGTCAGCCCCAGCATTTT. The chain has TRBV30 and TRBJ1-5, with 8 nucleotides matching TRBD1. The CDR3 has 13 amino acids. V gave up 5 bases and J gave up 6 bases; unmatched junction bases: 6. Germline CDR1 and CDR2: GTSNPN and SVGIG (reference sequence). The full variable domain, its missing parts supplied by reference TRBV30 and TRBJ1-5, is SQTIHQWPATLVQPVGSPLSLECTVEGTSNPNLYWYRQAAGRGLQLLFYSVGIGQISSEVPQNLSASRPQDRQFILSSKKLLLSDSGFYLCAWADRGSQPQHFGDGTRLSIL.

The V call is TRBV5-4, the J call TRBJ2-7; 15 nucleotides align to TRBD2. The CDR3 covers 18 residues. The germline V gene has CDR1 SGHNT and CDR2 YYREEE (reference sequence). With V trimmed by 4 bases and J by 0 bases, 8 bases remained unmatched. CDR3 protein: CASSVGTSGRRDSYEQYF. In nucleotides, the CDR3 is TGTGCCAGCAGCGTAGGGACTAGCGGGAGGCGTGACTCCTACGAGCAGTACTTC.

The chain joins TRBV9 to TRBJ2-7, with D uncertain. This CDR3 comprises 13 residues. V lost 3 bases to trimming and J lost 7 bases, with 14 bases between them. Looked up from germline, CDR1 is SGDLS and CDR2 is YYNGEE. The CDR3 spells CASSAAVGWEQYF. The DNA for the CDR3 is TGTGCCAGCAGCGCTGCAGTCGGGTGGGAGCAGTACTTC.

This chain uses TRBV28 with TRBJ2-1, with unresolved D. The CDR3 runs 12 residues. The germline CDR1 and CDR2 sequences are MDHEN and SYDVKM. V shed 5 bases and J shed 6 bases, with 8 bases lying between them. In DNA, the CDR3 is TGTGCCAGCAGTCGAGCACCCAATGAGCAGTTCTTC. Amino acid sequence: CASSRAPNEQFF.

This clone was found once. This chain connects TRBV5-1 to TRBJ2-2; unclear D gene. Trimming shortened V by 4 bases and J by 0 bases, and 10 bases separated the two germline ends. The CDR3 is 15 residues long. CDR1 SGHRS and CDR2 YFSETQ come from the germline V gene. In DNA, the CDR3 is TGCGCCAGCAGCCGCCAGGTCTCGAACACCGGGGAGCTGTTTTTT. It translates to CASSRQVSNTGELFF.

This rearrangement joins TRBV5-1 to TRBJ2-7, with 12 bases identical to TRBD2. J lost 6 bases, V lost 4 bases, and 8 bases had no gene match. Per the germline V gene, CDR1 is SGHRS and CDR2 is YFSETQ. The CDR3 length is 15 residues. The chain's CDR3 is CASSVLTSGSTEQYF. In DNA, the CDR3 is TGCGCCAGCAGCGTCTTGACTAGCGGGAGTACCGAGCAGTACTTC.

The V call is TRBV25-1, the J call TRBJ2-7; TRBD2 matches 12 bases. The CDR3 totals 15 residues. With 3 bases clipped from V and 4 bases from J, the junction kept 4 bases outside the gene matches. In germline, CDR1 is MGHDK, CDR2 SYGVNS. In nucleotides, the CDR3 is TGTGCCAGCAGTGATGCGACTAGCGGGAGTTACGAGCAGTACTTC. Protein product: CASSDATSGSYEQYF.

V usage is TRBV5-1 and J usage is TRBJ1-2; D unclear. The germline V gene encodes CDR1 SGHRS and CDR2 YFSETQ. The CDR3 runs to 13 residues. V was trimmed by 4 bases and J by 2 bases, leaving 9 bases between them. CDR3 nucleotide sequence: TGCGCCAGCAGCCCCCCGGACAACTATGGCTACACCTTC. Amino acid sequence: CASSPPDNYGYTF.

The chain uses TRBV19 and TRBJ1-2; 7 bases line up with TRBD1. CDR3 length: 16 residues. Germline CDR1 and CDR2: LNHDA and SQIVND (reference sequence). J lost 6 bases, V lost 9 bases, and 19 bases had no gene match. The CDR3 loop is CASTESMDRRIHGYTF. The DNA of the CDR3 is TGTGCCAGCACCGAGAGTATGGACAGGCGAATACATGGCTACACCTTC.

The V and J genes are TRBV27 and TRBJ2-2; no clear D. Per the germline V gene, CDR1 is MNHEY and CDR2 is SMNVEV (reference sequence). CDR3 length: 12 amino acids. V gave up 5 bases and J gave up 5 bases, with 6 bases separating them. The CDR3 region is CASSHLTGELFF. The CDR3 region has the DNA TGTGCCAGCAGTCACCTTACCGGGGAGCTGTTTTTT.